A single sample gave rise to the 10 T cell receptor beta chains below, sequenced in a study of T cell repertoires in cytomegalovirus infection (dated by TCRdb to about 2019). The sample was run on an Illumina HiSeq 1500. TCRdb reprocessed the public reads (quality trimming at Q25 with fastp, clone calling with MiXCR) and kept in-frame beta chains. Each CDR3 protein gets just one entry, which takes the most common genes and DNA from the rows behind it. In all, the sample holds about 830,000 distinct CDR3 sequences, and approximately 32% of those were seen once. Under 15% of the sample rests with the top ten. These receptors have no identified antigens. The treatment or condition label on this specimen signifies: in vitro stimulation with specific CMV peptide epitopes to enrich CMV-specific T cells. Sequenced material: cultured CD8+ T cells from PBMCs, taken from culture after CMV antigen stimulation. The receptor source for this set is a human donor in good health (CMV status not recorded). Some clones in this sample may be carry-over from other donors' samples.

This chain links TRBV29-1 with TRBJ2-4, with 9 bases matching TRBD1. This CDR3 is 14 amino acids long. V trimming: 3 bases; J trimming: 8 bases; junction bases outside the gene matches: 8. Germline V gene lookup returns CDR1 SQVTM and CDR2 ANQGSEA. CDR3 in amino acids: CSVEDRGPGDIQYF. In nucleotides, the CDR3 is TGCAGCGTTGAGGACAGGGGTCCGGGAGACATTCAGTACTTC.

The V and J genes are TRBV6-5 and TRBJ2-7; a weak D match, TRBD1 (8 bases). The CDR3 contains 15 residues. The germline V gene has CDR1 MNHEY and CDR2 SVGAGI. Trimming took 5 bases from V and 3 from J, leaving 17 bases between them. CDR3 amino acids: CASSAETGEGYEQYF. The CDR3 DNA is TGTGCCAGCAGTGCCGAGACAGGGGAGGGCTACGAGCAGTACTTC.

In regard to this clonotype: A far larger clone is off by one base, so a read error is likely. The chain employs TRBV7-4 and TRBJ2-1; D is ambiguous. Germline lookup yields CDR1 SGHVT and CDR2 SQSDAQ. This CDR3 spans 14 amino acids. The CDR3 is CASSLGGAYNGQFF. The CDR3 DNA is TGTGCCAGCAGCTTAGGCGGTGCCTACAATGGGCAGTTCTTC.

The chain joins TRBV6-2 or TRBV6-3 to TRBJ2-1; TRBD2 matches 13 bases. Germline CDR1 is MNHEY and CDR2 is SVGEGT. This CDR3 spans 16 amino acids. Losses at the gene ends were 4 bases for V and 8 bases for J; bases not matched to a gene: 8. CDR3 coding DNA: TGTGCCAGCAGTTGGTCACTAGCGGGGGGGTTCTATGAGCAGTTCTTC. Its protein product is CASSWSLAGGFYEQFF.

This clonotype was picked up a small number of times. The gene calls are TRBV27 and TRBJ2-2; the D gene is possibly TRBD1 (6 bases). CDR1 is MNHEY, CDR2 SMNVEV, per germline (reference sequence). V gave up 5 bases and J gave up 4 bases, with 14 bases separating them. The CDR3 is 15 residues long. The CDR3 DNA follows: TGTGCCAGCAGTCGTTTACAGGGTCCCACCGGGGAGCTGTTTTTT. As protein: CASSRLQGPTGELFF.

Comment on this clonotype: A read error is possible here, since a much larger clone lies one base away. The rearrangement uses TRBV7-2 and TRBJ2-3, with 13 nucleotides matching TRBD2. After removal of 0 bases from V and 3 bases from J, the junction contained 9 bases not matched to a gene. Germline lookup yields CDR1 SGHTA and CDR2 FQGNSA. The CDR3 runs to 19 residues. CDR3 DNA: TGTGCCAGCAGCTTAGCCCCCGTACTAGCGGGGGGGCCAACAGATACGCAGTATTTT. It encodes CASSLAPVLAGGPTDTQYF. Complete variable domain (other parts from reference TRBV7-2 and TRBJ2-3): GAGVSQSPSNKVTEKGKDVELRCDPISGHTALYWYRQSLGQGLEFLIYFQGNSAPDKSGLPSDRFSAERTGGSVSTLTIQRTQQEDSAVYLCASSLAPVLAGGPTDTQYFGPGTRLTVL.

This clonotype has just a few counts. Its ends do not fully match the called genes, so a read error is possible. The CDR3 sequence: CASSEVGNNEQFF. In DNA form, the CDR3 reads TGTGCCAGCAGCGAAGTGGGTAACAATGAGCAGTTCTTC. The chain joins TRBV6-1 to TRBJ2-1, with D unresolved. This CDR3 contains 13 residues. Germline assignment: CDR1 MNHNS and CDR2 SASEGT.

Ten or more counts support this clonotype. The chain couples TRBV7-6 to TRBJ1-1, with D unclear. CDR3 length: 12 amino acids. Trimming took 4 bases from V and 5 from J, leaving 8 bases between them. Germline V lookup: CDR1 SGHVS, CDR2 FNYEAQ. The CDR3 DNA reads TGTGCCAGCAGCTCGCTCACGACTGAAGCTTTCTTT. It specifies CASSSLTTEAFF.

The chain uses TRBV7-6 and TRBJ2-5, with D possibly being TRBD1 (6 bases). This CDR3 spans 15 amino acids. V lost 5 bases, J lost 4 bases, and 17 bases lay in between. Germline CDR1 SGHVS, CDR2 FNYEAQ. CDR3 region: CASSPGQGSRETQYF. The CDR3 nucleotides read TGTGCCAGCAGCCCTGGGCAGGGGTCCCGAGAGACCCAGTACTTC. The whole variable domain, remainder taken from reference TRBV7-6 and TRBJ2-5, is GAGVSQSPRYKVTKRGQDVALRCDPISGHVSLYWYRQALGQGPEFLTYFNYEAQQDKSGLPNDRFSAERPEGSISTLTIQRTEQRDSAMYRCASSPGQGSRETQYFGPGTRLLVL.

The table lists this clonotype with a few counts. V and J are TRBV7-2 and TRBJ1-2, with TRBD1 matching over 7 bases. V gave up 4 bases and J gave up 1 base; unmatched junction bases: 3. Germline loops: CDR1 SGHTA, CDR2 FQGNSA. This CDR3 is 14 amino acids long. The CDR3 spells CASSSAGGNYGYTF. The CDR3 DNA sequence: TGTGCCAGCAGCTCAGCAGGGGGTAACTATGGCTACACCTTC.